This T cell receptor beta chain was observed in a study of graft-versus-host responses after intestinal transplantation. Study context: Transplants were multivisceral, liver-intestinal, or isolated intestinal. Recipients across the board were started on anti-thymocyte globulin induction, then kept on tacrolimus and steroids for two to three years.

General study results and limits: Patients with graft-donor T cell macrochimerism had high graft-versus-host to host-versus-graft clonal ratios in allografts. Early post-transplant HvG declines were associated with peak circulating GvH clone levels.

As for this clone: The antigen remains undetermined.

The CDR3 covers 16 residues. The V and J ends lost 3 bases and 5 bases, in that order; junction bases with no gene match: 8. CDR1 is MNHNS, CDR2 SASEGT, per germline. Clones were sequenced by immunoSEQ multiplex PCR, and TCRdb holds only the in-frame ones, with some missing. The table has about 54,000 clones, 91% seen once. The chain uses TRBV6-1 and TRBJ2-7; 12 bases agree with TRBD1. The TCR originated in a human patient who received an intestinal transplant, so some T cells may come from the graft donor. The sequences come from PBMCs, collected about 93 weeks after intestinal transplant. CDR3 in amino acids: CASSDRPGQGAHEQYF. The CDR3 nucleotides read TGTGCCAGCAGTGATAGACCGGGACAGGGGGCCCACGAGCAGTACTTC.